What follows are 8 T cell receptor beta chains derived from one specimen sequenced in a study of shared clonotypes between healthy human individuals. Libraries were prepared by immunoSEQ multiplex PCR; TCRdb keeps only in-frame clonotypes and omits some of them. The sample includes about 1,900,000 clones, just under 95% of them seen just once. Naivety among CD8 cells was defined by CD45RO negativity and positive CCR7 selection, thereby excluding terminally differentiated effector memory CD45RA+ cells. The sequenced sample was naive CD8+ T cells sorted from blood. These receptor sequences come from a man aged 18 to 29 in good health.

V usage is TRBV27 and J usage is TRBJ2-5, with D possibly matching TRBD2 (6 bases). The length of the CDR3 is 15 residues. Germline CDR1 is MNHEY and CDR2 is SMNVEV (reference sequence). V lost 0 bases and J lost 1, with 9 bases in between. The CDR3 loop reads CASSLSGDSQETQYF. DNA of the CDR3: TGTGCCAGCAGTTTATCAGGGGACTCCCAAGAGACCCAGTACTTC.

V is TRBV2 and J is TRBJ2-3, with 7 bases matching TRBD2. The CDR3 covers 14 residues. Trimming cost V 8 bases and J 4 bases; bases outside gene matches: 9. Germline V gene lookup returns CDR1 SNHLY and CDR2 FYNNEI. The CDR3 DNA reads TGTGCCAGCGTTCGGCGGGGGATTCCAGATACGCAGTATTTT. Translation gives CASVRRGIPDTQYF.

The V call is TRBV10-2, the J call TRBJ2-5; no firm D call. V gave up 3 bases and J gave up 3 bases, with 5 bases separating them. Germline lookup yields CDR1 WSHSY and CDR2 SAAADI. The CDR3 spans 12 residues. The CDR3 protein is CASSDLKETQYF. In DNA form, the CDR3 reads TGCGCCAGCAGTGACCTAAAAGAGACCCAGTACTTC.

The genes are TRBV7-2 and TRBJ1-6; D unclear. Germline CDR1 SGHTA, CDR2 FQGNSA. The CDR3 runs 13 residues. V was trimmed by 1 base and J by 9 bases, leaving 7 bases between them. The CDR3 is CASSLGLGSPLHF. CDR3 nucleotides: TGTGCCAGCAGCTTAGGTTTAGGTTCACCCCTCCACTTT. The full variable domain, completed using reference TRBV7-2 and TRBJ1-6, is GAGVSQSPSNKVTEKGKDVELRCDPISGHTALYWYRQSLGQGLEFLIYFQGNSAPDKSGLPSDRFSAERTGGSVSTLTIQRTQQEDSAVYLCASSLGLGSPLHFGNGTRLTVT.

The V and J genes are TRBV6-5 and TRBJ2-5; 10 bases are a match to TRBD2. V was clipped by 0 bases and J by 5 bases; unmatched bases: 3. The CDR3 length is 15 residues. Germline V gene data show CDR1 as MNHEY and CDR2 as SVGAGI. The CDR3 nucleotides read TGTGCCAGCAGTTACTCCCTAGCGGGGGAGGAGACCCAGTACTTC. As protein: CASSYSLAGEETQYF.

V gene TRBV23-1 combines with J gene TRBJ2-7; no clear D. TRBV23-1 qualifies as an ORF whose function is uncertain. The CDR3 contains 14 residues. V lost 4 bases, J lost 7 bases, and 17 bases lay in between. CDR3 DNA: TGCGCCAGCAGTCGGATCACTTGGAAACGGGAGCAGTACTTC. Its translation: CASSRITWKREQYF.

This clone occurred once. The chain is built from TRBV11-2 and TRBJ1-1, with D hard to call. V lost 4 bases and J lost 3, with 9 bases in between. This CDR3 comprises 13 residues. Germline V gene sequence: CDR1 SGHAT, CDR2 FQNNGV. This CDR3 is CASSYELYTEAFF. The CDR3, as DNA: TGTGCCAGCAGCTATGAGCTGTACACTGAAGCTTTCTTT.

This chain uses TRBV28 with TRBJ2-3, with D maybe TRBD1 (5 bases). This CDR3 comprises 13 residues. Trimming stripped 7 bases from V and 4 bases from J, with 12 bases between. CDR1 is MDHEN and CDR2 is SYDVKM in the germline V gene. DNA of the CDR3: TGTGCCAGCACCCCAGGGAACCCAGATACGCAGTATTTT. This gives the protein CASTPGNPDTQYF.